The present T cell receptor beta chain was sequenced within a study of T cell responses to AZD1222 COVID-19 vaccine. Study-wide results and caveats: Clonal diversity was possibly underestimated, and the donors were mostly white British, with more females.

This CDR3 comprises 18 residues. Germline lookup yields CDR1 SGDLS and CDR2 YYNGEE. Trimming cost V 4 bases and J 2 bases, with 23 bases left between them. Method: immunoSEQ multiplex PCR; TCRdb's copy keeps in-frame clones and lacks some. Of 110,000 to 150,000 clones in the sample, 92% were seen once. As for this clone: Its antigen is unknown.

This receptor was obtained from an adult who received the AZD1222 COVID-19 vaccine. The specimen was peripheral blood, collected 28 days after the second AZD1222 dose. This rearrangement joins TRBV9 to TRBJ2-3; possible D gene TRBD1, 5 bases. CDR3 in DNA: TGTGCCAGCAGCTCCCCTGCTGGACACCTACCACTCACAGATACGCAGTATTTT. Translation: CASSSPAGHLPLTDTQYF.